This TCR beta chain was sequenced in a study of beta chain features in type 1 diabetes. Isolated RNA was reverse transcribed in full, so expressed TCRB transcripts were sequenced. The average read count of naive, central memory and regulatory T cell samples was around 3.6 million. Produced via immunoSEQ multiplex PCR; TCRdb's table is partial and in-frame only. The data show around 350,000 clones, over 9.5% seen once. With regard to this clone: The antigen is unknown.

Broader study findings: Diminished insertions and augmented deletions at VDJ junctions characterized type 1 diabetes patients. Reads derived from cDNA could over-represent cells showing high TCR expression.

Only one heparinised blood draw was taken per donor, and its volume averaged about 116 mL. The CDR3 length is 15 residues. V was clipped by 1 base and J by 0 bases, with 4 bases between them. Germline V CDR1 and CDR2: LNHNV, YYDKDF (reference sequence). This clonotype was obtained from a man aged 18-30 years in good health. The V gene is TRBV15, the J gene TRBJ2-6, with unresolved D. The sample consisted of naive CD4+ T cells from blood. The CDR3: CATSRAGSGANVLTF. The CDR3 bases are TGTGCCACCAGCAGAGCAGGCTCTGGGGCCAACGTCCTGACTTTC.